The 27 T cell receptor beta chains below were found in one sample sequenced in a study of blood T cell repertoires in COVID-19. The method was immunoSEQ multiplex PCR; TCRdb's version includes in-frame clones alone and lacks a portion of them. Among 150,000 or so clones listed, around 85% were seen once. The sequencing sample was made of peripheral blood. Every receptor here comes from a man between 60 and 70 years old with acute or convalescent COVID-19.

The chain joins TRBV6-5 to TRBJ2-3; 8 bases agree with TRBD1. This CDR3 has 14 amino acids. Germline trimming cut 6 bases from V and 2 bases from J; bases unmatched to any gene: 4. Germline CDR1 reads MNHEY; CDR2 reads SVGAGI. The CDR3 region has the DNA TGTGCCAGCAGAAACAGGGGGTACACAGATACGCAGTATTTT. Translated: CASRNRGYTDTQYF.

The rearrangement links TRBV9 to TRBJ2-1; D perhaps matches TRBD2 (5 bases). V was pared by 2 bases and J by 5 bases, with 14 bases between. Germline CDR1 and CDR2: SGDLS and YYNGEE. The CDR3 totals 15 residues. The CDR3 DNA sequence: TGTGCCAGCAGCGTGGGCGGGTCCTTCGACAATGAGCAGTTCTTC. It translates to CASSVGGSFDNEQFF.

This chain links TRBV27 with TRBJ1-4, with 8 bases identical to TRBD1. The CDR3 sequence is 17 residues long. J lost 0 bases, V lost 4 bases, and 7 bases had no gene match. The germline V gene encodes CDR1 MNHEY and CDR2 SMNVEV (reference sequence). CDR3 coding DNA: TGTGCCAGCAGTTCCGGACAGGGTAGGGCAACTAATGAAAAACTGTTTTTT. Residues: CASSSGQGRATNEKLFF.

The V call is TRBV12-3 or TRBV12-4, the J call TRBJ1-2; no clear D. V was trimmed by 7 bases and J by 7 bases, leaving 16 bases between them. This CDR3 has 13 amino acids. The CDR3 here is CASTPTEVSGYTF. As DNA, the CDR3 is TGTGCCAGCACCCCCACGGAGGTCAGTGGCTACACCTTC.

This clone was seen just once. This rearrangement joins TRBV28 to TRBJ1-4; maybe TRBD1 (5 bases). With 7 bases removed from V and 4 bases from J, the gap between germline ends came to 16 bases. Germline V gene lookup returns CDR1 MDHEN and CDR2 SYDVKM. CDR3 length: 15 amino acids. The CDR3 region is CASKLGLPGNEKLFF. The DNA for the CDR3 is TGTGCCAGCAAGCTGGGACTCCCGGGTAATGAAAAACTGTTTTTT.

The genes are TRBV5-1 and TRBJ1-1, with D tentatively TRBD1 (6 bases). The germline gives CDR1 SGHRS, CDR2 YFSETQ. V dropped 7 bases and J dropped 1 base, with 14 bases sitting between them. The CDR3 has 14 amino acids. The CDR3 sequence is CASSPSRGNTEAFF. In DNA, the CDR3 is TGCGCCAGCTCGCCTAGCAGGGGGAACACTGAAGCTTTCTTT.

The V call is TRBV19, the J call TRBJ2-3; D may be TRBD2 (6 bases). CDR1 and CDR2 from the germline V gene are LNHDA and SQIVND (reference sequence). CDR3 length equals 14 residues. Trimming took 8 bases from V and 1 from J, leaving 13 bases between them. The CDR3 DNA sequence: TGTGCCAGTCGAGCGGGCGTGGGCACAGATACGCAGTATTTT. The encoded protein is CASRAGVGTDTQYF.

This clone was counted only a few times. This chain uses TRBV12-3 or TRBV12-4 with TRBJ1-6; D is perhaps TRBD1 (6 bases). This CDR3 spans 12 amino acids. Trimming shortened V by 8 bases and J by 15 bases, and 17 bases separated the two germline ends. The CDR3 nucleotides read TGTGCCAGCTCTTCAATCACAGGGTACCTCCACTTT. Translated: CASSSITGYLHF.

The count of this clone is one. The chain combines TRBV27 with TRBJ2-1; the D gene is possibly TRBD2 (5 bases). The CDR3 totals 16 residues. V was pared by 5 bases and J by 7 bases, with 21 bases between. CDR1 and CDR2 from the germline V gene are MNHEY and SMNVEV (reference sequence). CDR3 sequence reads: CASSRLTGIIANEQFF. CDR3 in DNA: TGTGCCAGCAGTCGACTCACCGGGATCATAGCAAATGAGCAGTTCTTC.

The gene calls are TRBV11-2 and TRBJ1-1; D is uncertain. CDR3 length equals 14 residues. CDR1 is SGHAT and CDR2 is FQNNGV in the germline V gene. V gave up 2 bases and J gave up 1 base, with 8 bases separating them. The CDR3 region is CASSLSRPNTEAFF. The CDR3 DNA sequence: TGTGCCAGCAGCTTAAGCAGGCCGAACACTGAAGCTTTCTTT.

The V and J genes are TRBV28 and TRBJ1-1, with 7 bases lining up with TRBD1. Trimming cost V 5 bases and J 13 bases; bases outside gene matches: 19. Germline-derived CDR1 and CDR2 are MDHEN and SYDVKM. This CDR3 contains 15 residues. The CDR3 loop is CASSLSSQGNVKVFF. The CDR3 DNA follows: TGTGCCAGCAGTCTGTCCTCACAGGGGAACGTAAAGGTTTTCTTT.

V usage is TRBV4-1 and J usage is TRBJ1-3, with D tentatively TRBD1 (6 bases). The V end lost 1 base, the J end lost 2 bases, and 9 bases lay between the germline ends. The CDR3 covers 15 residues. The germline CDR1 and CDR2 sequences are MGHRA and YSYEKL. The CDR3 bases are TGCGCCAGCAGCCAAGGGACAGCAACTGGAAACACCATATATTTT. Protein product: CASSQGTATGNTIYF.

V usage is TRBV5-1 and J usage is TRBJ1-2; 11 bases match TRBD1. Unmatched junction bases numbered 12, after V lost 9 bases and J lost 8 bases. Germline V gene sequence: CDR1 SGHRS, CDR2 YFSETQ. CDR3 length equals 14 residues. CDR3 sequence (DNA): TGCGCCACCCAGACCCAGGGACAGGGGGAAGGCTACACCTTC. This codes for CATQTQGQGEGYTF.

V gene TRBV28 combines with J gene TRBJ2-3; D uncertain. This CDR3 spans 16 amino acids. Germline V gene sequence: CDR1 MDHEN, CDR2 SYDVKM. V lost 6 bases to trimming and J lost 0 bases, with 16 bases between them. CDR3 amino acids: CASSSPKRGSTDTQYF. The CDR3 DNA reads TGTGCCAGCAGCTCCCCCAAAAGAGGTAGCACAGATACGCAGTATTTT.

The gene calls are TRBV28 and TRBJ1-6; 8 nucleotides line up with TRBD1. V trimming: 8 bases; J trimming: 7 bases; junction bases outside the gene matches: 13. The CDR3 totals 16 residues. Per the germline V gene, CDR1 is MDHEN and CDR2 is SYDVKM. In DNA form, the CDR3 reads TGTGCCAGCCTCCGGAGTAGGACAGGGTGGAATTCACCCCTCCACTTT. Protein: CASLRSRTGWNSPLHF.

The rearrangement uses TRBV5-1 and TRBJ2-3; a weak D match, TRBD2 (6 bases). There are 18 residues in the CDR3. Trimming removed 0 bases from V and 3 bases from J, with 20 bases in between. In germline, CDR1 is SGHRS, CDR2 YFSETQ. As DNA, the CDR3 is TGCGCCAGCAGCTTGGCCACGGGAGCTGGTTTTTTGACAGATACGCAGTATTTT. Residues: CASSLATGAGFLTDTQYF.

The chain employs TRBV12-5 and TRBJ2-1; weak D call: TRBD2 (5 bases). The V and J ends lost 6 bases and 9 bases respectively, with 15 bases between them. The CDR3 totals 13 residues. Germline assignment: CDR1 LGHNT and CDR2 FRNRAP. CDR3 sequence (DNA): TGTGCTAGTGGACTAGGGAGTTGGAGTGAGCAGTTCTTC. Residues: CASGLGSWSEQFF. The complete variable domain, with remaining parts taken from reference TRBV12-5 and TRBJ2-1, reads DARVTQTPRHKVTEMGQEVTMRCQPILGHNTVFWYRQTMMQGLELLAYFRNRAPLDDSGMPKDRFSAEMPDATLATLKIQPSEPRDSAVYFCASGLGSWSEQFFGPGTRLTVL.

The gene calls are TRBV27 and TRBJ1-2; no definite D call. V dropped 5 bases and J dropped 4 bases, with 8 bases sitting between them. The germline CDR1 and CDR2 sequences are MNHEY and SMNVEV (reference sequence). The CDR3 spans 12 residues. CDR3 sequence: CASSPLGYGYTF. In nucleotides, the CDR3 is TGTGCCAGCAGTCCCCTCGGCTATGGCTACACCTTC.

The chain links TRBV27 to TRBJ2-7; D is undetermined. V lost 1 base and J 3 bases, leaving 16 bases between the germline ends. Germline V gene data show CDR1 as MNHEY and CDR2 as SMNVEV (reference sequence). The CDR3 has 16 amino acids. The CDR3 region is CASSLLGSPISYEQYF. As DNA, the CDR3 is TGTGCCAGCAGTTTATTGGGCAGCCCTATAAGCTACGAGCAGTACTTC.

This rearrangement joins TRBV28 to TRBJ2-1, with D perhaps matching TRBD2 (5 bases). This CDR3 spans 11 amino acids. The germline CDR1 and CDR2 sequences are MDHEN and SYDVKM. The germline V and J ends were trimmed by 6 bases and 10 bases, with 10 bases remaining between them. The CDR3 DNA follows: TGTGCCAGCAGCCCAAAGCGGGAGCAGTTCTTC. Translating gives CASSPKREQFF.

V usage is TRBV5-1 and J usage is TRBJ1-1, with 7 bases identical to TRBD1. The germline V gene encodes CDR1 SGHRS and CDR2 YFSETQ. The V and J ends lost 4 bases and 3 bases, in that order; junction bases with no gene match: 6. This CDR3 has 14 residues. CDR3 nucleotides: TGCGCCAGCAGCACCCTAACAGGGGACACTGAAGCTTTCTTT. The encoded protein is CASSTLTGDTEAFF.

This chain links TRBV6-5 with TRBJ2-7, with D possibly TRBD2 on 6 matching bases. CDR1 MNHEY and CDR2 SVGAGI come from the germline V gene. CDR3 length: 14 residues. V shed 5 bases and J shed 0 bases, with 11 bases lying between them. The CDR3 nucleotides are TGTGCCAGCAGTCTTGGAGGGAGCTCCTACGAGCAGTACTTC. Translation: CASSLGGSSYEQYF.

The rearrangement joins TRBV9 to TRBJ1-1, with a weak D call TRBD1 (6 bases). This CDR3 contains 13 residues. Germline CDR1 is SGDLS and CDR2 is YYNGEE. Trimming pared 4 bases from V and 10 bases from J, leaving 17 bases between. In nucleotides, the CDR3 is TGTGCCAGCAGCCCACAGGGATTACCCGGAGCTTTCTTT. This encodes CASSPQGLPGAFF.

This clone occurred once. This CDR3 reads CASSQRYGYTF. DNA for the CDR3: TGTGCCAGCAGCCAGAGGTATGGCTACACCTTC. This sequence joins TRBV3-1 (or the pseudogene TRBV3-2) and TRBJ1-2; D remains unclear. From germline, CDR1 is LGHDT and CDR2 YNNKEL (reference sequence). CDR3 size: 11 residues. The V gene lost 3 bases and the J gene lost 5 bases, with 4 bases spanning the gap.

The chain carries TRBV11-2 and TRBJ2-1; TRBD2 aligns across 7 bases. The CDR3 is made up of 13 amino acids. The germline V gene has CDR1 SGHAT and CDR2 FQNNGV. The V segment lost 5 bases and the J segment 6 bases; nucleotides outside the gene matches: 4. The CDR3 DNA reads as TGTGCCAGCAGCGGCGGGAGCTCCAATGAGCAGTTCTTC. Its protein product is CASSGGSSNEQFF.

In this sample, this clone turned up once. Here the CDR3 reads CASSQAEITGGTEAFF. The CDR3 bases are TGCGCCAGCAGCCAAGCCGAGATAACAGGGGGGACTGAAGCTTTCTTT. The chain is built from TRBV4-1 and TRBJ1-1, with 8 bases identical to TRBD1. In germline, CDR1 is MGHRA, CDR2 YSYEKL. This CDR3 is 16 amino acids long. V shed 1 base, J shed 5 bases, and the junction held 9 bases outside the gene matches.

The genes are TRBV10-3 and TRBJ2-7; D is unresolved. Germline V CDR1 and CDR2: ENHRY, SYGVKD. This CDR3 is built from 12 residues. The germline V and J ends were trimmed by 7 bases and 0 bases, with 7 bases remaining between them. This chain's CDR3 is CAIMVSSYEQYF. The CDR3 DNA reads as TGTGCCATCATGGTGAGCTCCTACGAGCAGTACTTC.